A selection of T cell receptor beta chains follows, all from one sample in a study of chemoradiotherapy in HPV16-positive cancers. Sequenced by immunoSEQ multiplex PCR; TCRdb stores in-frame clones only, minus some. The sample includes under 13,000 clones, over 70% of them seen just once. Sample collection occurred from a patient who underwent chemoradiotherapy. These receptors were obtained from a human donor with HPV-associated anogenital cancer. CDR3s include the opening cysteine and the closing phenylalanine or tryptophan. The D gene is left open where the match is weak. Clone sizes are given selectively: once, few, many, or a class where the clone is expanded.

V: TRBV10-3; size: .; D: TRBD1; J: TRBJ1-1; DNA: TGTGCCATCAGACAGGGGGCCGGGACTGAAGCTTTCTTT; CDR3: CAIRQGAGTEAFF
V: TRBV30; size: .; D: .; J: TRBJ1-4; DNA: TGTGCCTGGAGTGTAAGCAGAACGGCTAATGAAAAACTGTTTTTT; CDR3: CAWSVSRTANEKLFF
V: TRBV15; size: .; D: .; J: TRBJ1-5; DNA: TGTGCCACCAGCAGAGTAGGTGTGACCAATCAGCCCCAGCATTTT; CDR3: CATSRVGVTNQPQHF
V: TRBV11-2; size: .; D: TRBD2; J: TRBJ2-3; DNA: TGTGCCAGCAGCCCTAAGCGGGGAATCACAGATACGCAGTATTTT; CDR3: CASSPKRGITDTQYF
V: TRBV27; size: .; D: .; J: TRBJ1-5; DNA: TGTGCCAGCAGTTTAATCATGTCCCTTGGGCCCCAGCATTTT; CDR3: CASSLIMSLGPQHF
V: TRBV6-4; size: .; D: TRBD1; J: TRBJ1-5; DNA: TGTGCCAGCAGTCTCAAGGACAGGGGACGGAATCAGCCCCAGCATTTT; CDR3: CASSLKDRGRNQPQHF
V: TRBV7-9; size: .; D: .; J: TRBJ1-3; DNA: TGTGCCAGCAGCAGGGATCTCTCTGGAAACACCATATATTTT; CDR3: CASSRDLSGNTIYF
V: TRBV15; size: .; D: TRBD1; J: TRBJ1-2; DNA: TGTGCCACCAGCAGCCGGGACAGCGTTAACTATGGCTACACCTTC; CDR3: CATSSRDSVNYGYTF
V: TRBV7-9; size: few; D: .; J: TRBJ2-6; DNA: TGTGCCAGCAGCTTAAATGTGGGGACCGGGGCCAACGTCCTGACTTTC; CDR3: CASSLNVGTGANVLTF
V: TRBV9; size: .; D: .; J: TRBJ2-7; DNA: TGTGCCAGCAGCGTAGCCCCCAGCTCCTACGAGCAGTACTTC; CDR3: CASSVAPSSYEQYF
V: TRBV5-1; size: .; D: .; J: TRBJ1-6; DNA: TGCGCCAGCAGCTCCGCTCGGGGGGCAGAGAATTCACCCCTCCACTTT; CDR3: CASSSARGAENSPLHF
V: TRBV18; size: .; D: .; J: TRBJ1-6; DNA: TGTGCCAGCTCACTTGGCCCCAATAATTCACCCCTCCACTTT; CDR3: CASSLGPNNSPLHF
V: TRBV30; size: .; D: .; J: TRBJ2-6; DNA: TGTGCCTGGATCCTCTCTGGGGCCAACGTCCTGACTTTC; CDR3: CAWILSGANVLTF
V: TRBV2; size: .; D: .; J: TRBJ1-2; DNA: TGTGCCAGCAGCCCCACTAGGGCGCTCTTTAACTATGGCTACACCTTC; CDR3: CASSPTRALFNYGYTF
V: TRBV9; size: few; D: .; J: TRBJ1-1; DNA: TGTGCCAGCAGCCCCCAACAGGTAGTAGTCTTCGCTGAAGCTTTCTTT; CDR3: CASSPQQVVVFAEAFF
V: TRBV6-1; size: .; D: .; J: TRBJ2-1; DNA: TGTGCCAGCAGTGAATTAGGGGTGGGGAACAATGAGCAGTTCTTC; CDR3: CASSELGVGNNEQFF
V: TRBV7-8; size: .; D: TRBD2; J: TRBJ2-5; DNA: TGTGCCAGCAGCCCCGCGGGGGCCCAGTACTTC; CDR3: CASSPAGAQYF
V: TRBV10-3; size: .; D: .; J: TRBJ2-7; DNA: TGTGCCATCAGTGAGTTGGGACCTCCCTACGAGCAGTACTTC; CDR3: CAISELGPPYEQYF
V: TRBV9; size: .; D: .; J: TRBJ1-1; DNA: TGTGCCAGCAGCGTAGCGGTAGCACGGAACACTGAAGCTTTCTTT; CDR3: CASSVAVARNTEAFF
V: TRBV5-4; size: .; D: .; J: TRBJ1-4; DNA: TGTGCCAGCAGCCGGGAGAGTAGGGCGGCTGAAAAACTGTTTTTT; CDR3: CASSRESRAAEKLFF
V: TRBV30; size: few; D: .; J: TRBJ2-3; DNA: TGTGCCTGGAGTGATAACCGGGACTCAATTCCGTATTTT; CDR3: CAWSDNRDSIPYF
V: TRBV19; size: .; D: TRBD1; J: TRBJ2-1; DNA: TGTGCCAGTAGTATAGCCCGGGACAGGGTAGGGTTCTTC; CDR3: CASSIARDRVGFF
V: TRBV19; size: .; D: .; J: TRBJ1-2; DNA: TGTGCCAGTAGTACCGCGAAACAGGCCGCCGACTCTAACTATGGCTACACCTTC; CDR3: CASSTAKQAADSNYGYTF
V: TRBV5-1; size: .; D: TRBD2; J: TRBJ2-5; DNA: TGCGCCAGCAACCCCGCAAGCGGGGGAGGTGAGACCCAGTACTTC; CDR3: CASNPASGGGETQYF
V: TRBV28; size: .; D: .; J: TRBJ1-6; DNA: TGTGCCAGCAGATCAATTATACAGGGAAAGTCCGAATATTCACCCCTCCACTTT; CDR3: CASRSIIQGKSEYSPLHF
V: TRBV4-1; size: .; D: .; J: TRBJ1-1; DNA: TGCGCCAGCAGCAGCCGAGCCAGGGGAGAGACTGAAGCTTTCTTT; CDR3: CASSSRARGETEAFF
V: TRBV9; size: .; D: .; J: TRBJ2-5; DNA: TGTGCCAGCAGCGCCTCAGGCAGGGGAGGCGTCCAAGAGACCCAGTACTTC; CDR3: CASSASGRGGVQETQYF
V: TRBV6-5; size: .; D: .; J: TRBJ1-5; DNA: TGTGCCAGCAGAGCAGGGTGGGGCCAGCCCCAGCATTTT; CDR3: CASRAGWGQPQHF
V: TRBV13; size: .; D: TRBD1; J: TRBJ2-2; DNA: TGTGCCAGCAGCCCGGGGACAGGGAACACCGGGGAGCTGTTTTTT; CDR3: CASSPGTGNTGELFF
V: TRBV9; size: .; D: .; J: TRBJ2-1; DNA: TGTGCCAGCAGCGTAGATGGACTTAACAATGAGCAGTTCTTC; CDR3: CASSVDGLNNEQFF
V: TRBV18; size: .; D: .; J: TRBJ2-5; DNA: TGTGCCAGCTCACCCTCGGATAGGGGCTGGGGGACCCAGTACTTC; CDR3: CASSPSDRGWGTQYF
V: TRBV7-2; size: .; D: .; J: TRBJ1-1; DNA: TGTGCCAGCAGCTCCGCGGGTGAGGGCTCAAACACTGAAGCTTTCTTT; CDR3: CASSSAGEGSNTEAFF
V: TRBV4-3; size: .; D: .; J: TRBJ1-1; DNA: TGCGCCAGCAGCCAAGGGATCTTTGCACAGTCGAACACTGAAGCTTTCTTT; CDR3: CASSQGIFAQSNTEAFF
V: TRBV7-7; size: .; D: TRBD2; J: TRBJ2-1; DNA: TGTGCCAGCAGCTTAGAGAGCGGGAGCTCCTACAATGAGCAGTTCTTC; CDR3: CASSLESGSSYNEQFF
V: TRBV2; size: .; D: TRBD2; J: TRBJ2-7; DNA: TGTGCCAGCAGTGGACTAGCGGGGACTACCGTGAGAGGCTACGAGCAGTACTTC; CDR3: CASSGLAGTTVRGYEQYF
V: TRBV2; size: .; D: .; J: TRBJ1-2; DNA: TGTGCCAGCAGTACCGGGCATTCGAATGGCTACACCTTC; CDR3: CASSTGHSNGYTF